This section outlines one T cell receptor beta chain sequence together with its context. Its specificity is not known. From RNA transcripts, TCR beta CDR3 regions were amplified. Researchers ran a first-round RT-PCR on the TCR CDR3 using the HTBI primer set. Each CDR3 protein gets one entry after TCRdb re-called the multiplex PCR reads with MiXCR. The table records about 600,000 distinct CDR3 sequences, 15% to 20% of them present only once. This sample stems from a study of T cells in Graves' hyperthyroidism and ophthalmopathy. Findings and caveats of the study: With a median lead of roughly 6.8 months before onset, the model predicted ophthalmopathy. In the blood, most expanded thyroid clonotypes above 0.001 appeared as well.

The clonotype originates from a middle-aged woman with Graves' ophthalmopathy. Sequenced material: blood.

For the CDR3, the DNA is TGTGCCAGCAGTAGTAAGTCAGGGATGAATCAGCCCCAGCATTTT. It is translated as CASSSKSGMNQPQHF. The gene calls are TRBV27 and TRBJ1-5; maybe TRBD1 (5 bases). The germline gives CDR1 MNHEY, CDR2 SMNVEV (reference sequence). CDR3 length: 15 residues. Trimming left V 5 bases short and J 4 bases short, with 15 bases between.